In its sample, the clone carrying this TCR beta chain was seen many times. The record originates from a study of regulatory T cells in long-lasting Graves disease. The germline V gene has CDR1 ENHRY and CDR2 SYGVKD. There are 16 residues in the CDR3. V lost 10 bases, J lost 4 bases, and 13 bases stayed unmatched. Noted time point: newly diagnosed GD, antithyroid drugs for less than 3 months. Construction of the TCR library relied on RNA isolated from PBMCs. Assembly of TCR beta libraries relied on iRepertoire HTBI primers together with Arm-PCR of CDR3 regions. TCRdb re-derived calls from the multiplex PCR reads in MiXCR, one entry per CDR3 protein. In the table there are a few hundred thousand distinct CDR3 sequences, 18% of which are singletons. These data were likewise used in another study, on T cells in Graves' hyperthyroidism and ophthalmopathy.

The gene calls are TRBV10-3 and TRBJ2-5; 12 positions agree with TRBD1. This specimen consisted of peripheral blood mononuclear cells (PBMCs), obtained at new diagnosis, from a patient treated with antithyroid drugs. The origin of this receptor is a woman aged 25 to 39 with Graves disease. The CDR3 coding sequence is TGTGCCACCTCGAGGGGGGGACAGGGGGCCTTAGAGACCCAGTACTTC. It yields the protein CATSRGGQGALETQYF.